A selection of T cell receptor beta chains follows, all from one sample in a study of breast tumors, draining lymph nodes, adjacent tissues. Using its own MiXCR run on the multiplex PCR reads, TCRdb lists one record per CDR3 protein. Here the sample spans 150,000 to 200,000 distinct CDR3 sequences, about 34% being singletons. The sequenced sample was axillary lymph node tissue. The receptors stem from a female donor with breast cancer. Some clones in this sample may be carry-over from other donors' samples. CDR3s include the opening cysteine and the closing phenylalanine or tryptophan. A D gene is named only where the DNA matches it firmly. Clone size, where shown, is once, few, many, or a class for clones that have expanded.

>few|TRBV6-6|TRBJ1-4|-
TGTGCCGTAGGGGCTAATGAAAAACTGTTTTTT
CAVGANEKLFF
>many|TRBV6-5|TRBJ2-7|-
TGTGCCAGCAGCCCCAGGGGTATTCTATACGAGCAGTACTTC
CASSPRGILYEQYF
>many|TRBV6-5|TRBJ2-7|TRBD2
TGTGCCAGCAGTCACTCGCCTAGCGGGGCTTCCTACGAGCAGTACTTC
CASSHSPSGASYEQYF
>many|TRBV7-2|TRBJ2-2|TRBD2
TGTGCCAGCAGCGCCCTCGCCCTCAGCGGGGGGAACACCGGGGAGCTGTTTTTT
CASSALALSGGNTGELFF
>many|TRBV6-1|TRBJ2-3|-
TGTGCCAGCAGTGAAAGGGAACGTTCTAGCACAGATACGCAGTATTTT
CASSERERSSTDTQYF
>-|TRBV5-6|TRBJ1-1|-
TGTGCCAGCAGCCCTACAGGGAGGATTGAAGCTTTCTTT
CASSPTGRIEAFF
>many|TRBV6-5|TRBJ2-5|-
TGTGCCAGCAGTTACGGGGGGCCCCAAGAGACCCAGTACTTC
CASSYGGPQETQYF
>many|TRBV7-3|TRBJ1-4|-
TGTGCCAGCAGCTTATACGGGGGGGAGAATGAAAAACTGTTTTTT
CASSLYGGENEKLFF
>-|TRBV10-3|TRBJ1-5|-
TGTGCCATCAGGAGCGGGGAACCCTACGAGCAGCCCCAGCATTTT
CAIRSGEPYEQPQHF
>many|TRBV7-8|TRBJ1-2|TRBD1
TGTGCCAGCAGCTCCAGGACAGGCCCGAACTATGGCTACCCCTTC
CASSSRTGPNYGYPF
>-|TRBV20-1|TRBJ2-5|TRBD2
TGCAGTGCTAGACCGGGGGCAATGGTAGCGGGAGAAAGCGTGACCCAGTACTTC
CSARPGAMVAGESVTQYF
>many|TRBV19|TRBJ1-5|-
TGTGCCAGTAGTCGGGGCCGGAGCAATCAGCCCCAGCATTTT
CASSRGRSNQPQHF
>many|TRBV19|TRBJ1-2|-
TGTGCCAGTAGTATAGGGAGGAAAAGCTACACCTTC
CASSIGRKSYTF
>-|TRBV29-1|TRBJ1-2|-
TGCAGCGTTGAGAGGGTAAAGGGGCTCTGGGGCTACACCTTC
CSVERVKGLWGYTF
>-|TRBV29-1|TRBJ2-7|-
TGCAGCGTTGCCGGCAGGCCATCCGACGAGCAGTACTTC
CSVAGRPSDEQYF
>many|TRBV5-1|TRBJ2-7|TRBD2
TGCGCCAGCAGTCCTAAAGCGGGGGGCTCCTACGAGCAGTACTTC
CASSPKAGGSYEQYF
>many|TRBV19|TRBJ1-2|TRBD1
TGTGCCAGTAGTACCGACAGGGGTCGGTCCTATGGCTACACCTTC
CASSTDRGRSYGYTF
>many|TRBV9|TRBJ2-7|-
TGTGCCAGCAGCCCGCTTGAGAAATCCTACGAGCAGTACTTC
CASSPLEKSYEQYF
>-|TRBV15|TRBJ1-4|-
TGTGCCACCAGCAGAGATCTTAGCGCACCATCTAATGAAAAACTGTTTTTT
CATSRDLSAPSNEKLFF
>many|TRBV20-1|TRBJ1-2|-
TGCAGTGCTAGGGCGGGAAGGGGCTATGGCTACACCTTC
CSARAGRGYGYTF
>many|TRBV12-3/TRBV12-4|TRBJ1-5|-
TGTGCCAGCCGGCTCTTGGGGGTGAATCAGCCCCAGCATTTT
CASRLLGVNQPQHF
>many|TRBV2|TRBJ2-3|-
TGTGCCAGGATGGGTGGAGATACGCAGTATTTT
CARMGGDTQYF
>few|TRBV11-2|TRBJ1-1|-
TGTGCCAGCAGCTTCGCAGGAAAGAACACTGAAGCTTTCTTT
CASSFAGKNTEAFF
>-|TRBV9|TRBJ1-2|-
TGTGCCAGCAGCGTAGAGGGACAACCTAACTATGGCTACACCTTC
CASSVEGQPNYGYTF
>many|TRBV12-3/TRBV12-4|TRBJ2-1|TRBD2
TGTGCCAGCAACCTAGCGGGAGGGCCGGGTGAGCAGTTCTTC
CASNLAGGPGEQFF
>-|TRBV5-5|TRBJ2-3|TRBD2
TGTGCCCGCCGGTTGGGACTAGCTAGCGCAGATACGCAGTATTTT
CARRLGLASADTQYF
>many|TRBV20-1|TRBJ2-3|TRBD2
TGCAGTGCCCCCCCTCTAGCGGGAGGAAAGGCAGATACGCAGTATTTT
CSAPPLAGGKADTQYF
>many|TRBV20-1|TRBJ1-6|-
TGCAGTGCTAGAGGTCCCGGTTCGAGCTCCTATAATTCACCCCTCCACTTT
CSARGPGSSSYNSPLHF
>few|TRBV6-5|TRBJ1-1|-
TGTGCCAGCAGCAGCGGCGGGGGGATGGGCACTGAAGCTTTCTTT
CASSSGGGMGTEAFF
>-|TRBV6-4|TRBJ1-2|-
TGTGCCAGCAGTCACGCCGGAGTCAAAGGGCCGACAGACGGCTACACCTTC
CASSHAGVKGPTDGYTF
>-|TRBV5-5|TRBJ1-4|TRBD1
TGCGCCAGCAGCAGGCCGGGACAGGGAACAGAACTGTTTTTT
CASSRPGQGTELFF
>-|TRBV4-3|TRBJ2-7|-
TGCGCCAGCAGCCAGAAGGGATACGGCGAGCAGTACTTC
CASSQKGYGEQYF
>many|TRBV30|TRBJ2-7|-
TGTGCCTGGAGTGGGTCGGGACACTACGAGCAGTACTTC
CAWSGSGHYEQYF
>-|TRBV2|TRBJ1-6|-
TGTGCCAGCAGTGAACGAGCCGGGAGGGCCCTCCACTTT
CASSERAGRALHF
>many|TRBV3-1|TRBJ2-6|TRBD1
TGTGCCAGCAGCCAAGATCGGGGCAGGGGGTCAGGGGCCAACGTCCTGACTTTC
CASSQDRGRGSGANVLTF
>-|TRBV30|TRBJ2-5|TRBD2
TGTGCCTGGAGTGTACTGTCCCTACTAGCGGGAGGGACCCAGTACTTC
CAWSVLSLLAGGTQYF
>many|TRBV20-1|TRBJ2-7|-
TGCAGTGCTAAAGGGACCGCGCCCTACGAGCAGTACTTC
CSAKGTAPYEQYF
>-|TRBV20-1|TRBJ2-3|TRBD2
TGCGGTGCTAGTGCTAGCGGGAGTGAGGATACGCAGTATTTT
CGASASGSEDTQYF
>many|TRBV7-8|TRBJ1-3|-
TGTGCCAGCAGCTTAGCCGGCCGGTTTTACTCTGGAAACACCATATATTTT
CASSLAGRFYSGNTIYF
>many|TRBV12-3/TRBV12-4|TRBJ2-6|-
TGTGCCAGCAGTTTAGCGCGAGGGGGCCTGACTTTC
CASSLARGGLTF
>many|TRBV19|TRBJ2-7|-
TGTGCCAGTAGCCTGTCTTTTGTGGGGGTCATGTACGAGCAGTACTTC
CASSLSFVGVMYEQYF
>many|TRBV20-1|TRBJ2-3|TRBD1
TGCAGTGCTAGTTCAGACAGGGAAAGCACAGATACGCAGTATTTT
CSASSDRESTDTQYF
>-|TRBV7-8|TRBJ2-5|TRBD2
TGTGCCAGCAGCGGAGGACTAGCGGGGAGGGAGACCCAGTACTTC
CASSGGLAGRETQYF
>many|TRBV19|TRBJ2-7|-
TGTGCCAGTAGTCCTTTCGACAGTACCTACGAGCAGTACTTC
CASSPFDSTYEQYF
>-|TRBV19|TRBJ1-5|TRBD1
TGTGCCAGTAGTCCAGGACAGGGGGTCGGTCCCCAGCATTTT
CASSPGQGVGPQHF
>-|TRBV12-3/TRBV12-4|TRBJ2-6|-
TGTGCCAGCAGTTTCGAGGGGGCCAACGTCCTGACTTTC
CASSFEGANVLTF
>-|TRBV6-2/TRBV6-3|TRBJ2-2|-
TGTGCCAGCAGTTACTCTAGTGTGGACACCGGGAAGCTGTTTTTT
CASSYSSVDTGKLFF
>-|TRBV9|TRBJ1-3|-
TGTGCCAGCAGCGGGCCCGGGGGGTCAAGCACCATATATTTT
CASSGPGGSSTIYF
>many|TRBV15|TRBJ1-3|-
TGTGCCACCAGCAGAGCAACAGGGAGCTCTGGAAACACCATATATTTT
CATSRATGSSGNTIYF
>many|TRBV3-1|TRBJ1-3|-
TGTGCCAGCAGCCAAGGTCTCGGAATCTCTGGAAACACCATATATTTT
CASSQGLGISGNTIYF
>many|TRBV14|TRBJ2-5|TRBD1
TGTGCCAGCAGCCAACCGGGGACAGGGCAAGAGACCCAGTACTTC
CASSQPGTGQETQYF
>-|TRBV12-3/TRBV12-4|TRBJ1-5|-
TGTGCCAGCAGTTGGAGCAATCAGCCCCAGCATTTT
CASSWSNQPQHF
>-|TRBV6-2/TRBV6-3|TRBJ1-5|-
TGTGCCAGCAGTTACCCCGACTGGGGCAATCAGCCCCAGCATTTT
CASSYPDWGNQPQHF